This T cell receptor beta chain was retrieved from a study of shared clonotypes between healthy human individuals. Across the study: Each donor's CD8 memory used one plate, CD8 naive two, each CD4 subset three. Study results and caveats: Memory subsets had estimated richness that was generally smaller than that of naive subsets. Sharing across four donors was highest in naive CD4 (approximately 5%) and lowest in memory CD8 (around 0.4%).

TCRdb's table, derived via immunoSEQ multiplex PCR, lists solely in-frame clones and lacks some. The sample yields roughly 1 million clones, under 80% seen once. With respect to this clone: Its antigen is as yet unknown.

The V end was cut by 0 bases, the J end by 3 bases, with 12 bases between. The germline gives CDR1 SGDLS, CDR2 YYNGEE. CDR3 length equals 15 residues. Study donors comprised healthy, HIV-negative adults devoid of recent acute infection or vaccination. This receptor was identified in a man aged 18 to 30 in good health. The sequencing input was memory CD4+ T cells sorted from blood. The sample's subset: CD45RA-negative fraction. The chain has TRBV9 and TRBJ2-5; tentatively, D is TRBD1 (6 bases). Here the CDR3 reads CASSVGSRTEETQYF. The CDR3 DNA is TGTGCCAGCAGCGTAGGTTCAAGGACAGAAGAGACCCAGTACTTC.